This TCR beta chain was observed in a study of cytomegalovirus exposure and HLA in healthy donors. PCR was performed using 60 Vbeta and 13 Jbeta primers. The protocol was immunoSEQ multiplex PCR, while the TCRdb copy is restricted to in-frame clones and leaves out a portion. The ten most abundant clones cover 0.8% to 1% of a sample with roughly 75,000 clones. V was clipped by 5 bases and J by 3 bases; unmatched bases: 5. This CDR3 is 14 amino acids long. CDR1 and CDR2 (germline): SGHRS, YFSETQ. Sequences were obtained from PBMCs. The clonotype was recovered from a boy aged 5-17 years in good health and CMV-seronegative. This chain uses TRBV5-1 with TRBJ2-3; 8 bases are shared with TRBD1. The DNA of the CDR3 is TGCGCCAGCAGACCGACAGGGGAAACAGATACGCAGTATTTT. Its protein is CASRPTGETDTQYF. The full variable domain, in which reference TRBV5-1 and TRBJ2-3 provide the parts outside the CDR3, is KAGVTQTPRYLIKTRGQQVTLSCSPISGHRSVSWYQQTPGQGLQFLFEYFSETQRNKGNFPGRFSGRQFSNSRSEMNVSTLELGDSALYLCASRPTGETDTQYFGPGTRLTVL.